This T cell receptor beta chain was sequenced during a study of T cell responses to AZD1222 COVID-19 vaccine. TCRdb's table, derived via immunoSEQ multiplex PCR, lists solely in-frame clones and lacks some. Of approximately 91,000 clones in the sample, roughly 84% are singletons; the top ten hold 13%. Study-wide findings and caveats: Reportedly, nearly half the spike-specific TCRs target unmutated variant regions. Donors, mostly white British, included more females; clonal diversity was possibly underestimated.

This clone was observed once. Its antigen is not known. Specimen: peripheral blood, collected on day 0 of AZD1222 vaccination. This sequence originates from an adult in good health.

CDR3 DNA sequence: TGTGCCAGCAGTCAACCGCCAGGGGGCTCGTCACCCCTCCACTTT. Protein product: CASSQPPGGSSPLHF. The chain joins TRBV6-5 to TRBJ1-6, with 8 bases fitting TRBD1. The CDR3 has 15 residues. Germline values: CDR1 MNHEY, CDR2 SVGAGI. Trimming at V came to 5 bases and at J to 10 bases, leaving 10 bases not matched to a gene.